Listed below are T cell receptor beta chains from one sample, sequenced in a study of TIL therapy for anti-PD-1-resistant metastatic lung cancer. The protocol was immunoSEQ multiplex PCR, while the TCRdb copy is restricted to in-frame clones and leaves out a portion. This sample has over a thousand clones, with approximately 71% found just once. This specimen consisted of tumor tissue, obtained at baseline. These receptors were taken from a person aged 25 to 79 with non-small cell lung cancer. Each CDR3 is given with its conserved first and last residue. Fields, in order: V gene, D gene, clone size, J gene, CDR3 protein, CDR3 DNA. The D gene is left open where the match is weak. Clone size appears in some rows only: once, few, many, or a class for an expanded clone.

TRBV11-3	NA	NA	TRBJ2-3	CASSLGDPDTQYF	TGTGCCAGCAGCTTAGGGGATCCAGATACGCAGTATTTT
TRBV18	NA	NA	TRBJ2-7	CASSKGPDYEQYF	TGTGCCAGCTCAAAGGGACCCGACTACGAGCAGTACTTC
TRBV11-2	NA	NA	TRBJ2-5	CASSLVGETQYF	TGTGCCAGCAGCTTAGTGGGGGAGACCCAGTACTTC
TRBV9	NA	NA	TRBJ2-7	CASSAGRAPTGEQYF	TGTGCCAGCAGCGCCGGTAGGGCTCCAACGGGGGAGCAGTACTTC
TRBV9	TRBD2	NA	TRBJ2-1	CASSVSGTIDNEQFF	TGTGCCAGCAGCGTTAGCGGGACTATCGACAATGAGCAGTTCTTC
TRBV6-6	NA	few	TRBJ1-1	CASSYRRRTEAFF	TGTGCCAGCAGTTACCGAAGGAGAACTGAAGCTTTCTTT
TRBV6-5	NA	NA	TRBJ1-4	CASSRSGRVNEKLFF	TGTGCCAGCTCTCGGTCGGGGAGGGTTAATGAAAAACTGTTTTTT
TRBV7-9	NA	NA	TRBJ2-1	CASSSQENNEQFF	TGTGCCAGCAGCTCACAGGAAAACAATGAGCAGTTCTTC
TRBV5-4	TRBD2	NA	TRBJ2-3	CASSLKSGVLITDTQYF	TGTGCCAGCAGCTTGAAAAGCGGGGTCCTGATAACAGATACGCAGTATTTT
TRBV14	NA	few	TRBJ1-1	CASSLGTPNTEAFF	TGTGCCAGCAGCCTGGGGACACCGAACACTGAAGCTTTCTTT
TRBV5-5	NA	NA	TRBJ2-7	CASSLNSYEQYF	TGTGCCAGCAGCTTGAACAGTTACGAGCAGTACTTC
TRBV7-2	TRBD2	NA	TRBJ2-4	CASSLLAGDKNIQYF	TGTGCCAGCAGCTTACTAGCGGGAGATAAAAACATTCAGTACTTC
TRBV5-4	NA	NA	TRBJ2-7	CASSLSGGAYEQYF	TGTGCCAGCAGCTTGTCCGGGGGCGCCTACGAGCAGTACTTC
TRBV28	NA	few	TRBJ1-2	CASSFRYGYTF	TGTGCCAGCAGTTTCCGTTATGGCTACACCTTC
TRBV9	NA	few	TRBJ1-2	CASSVPSVFTF	TGTGCCAGCAGCGTACCGTCCGTCTTCACTTTC
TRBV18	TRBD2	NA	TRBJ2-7	CASSQAGTSEQYF	TGTGCCAGCTCACAAGCAGGGACTAGCGAGCAGTACTTC
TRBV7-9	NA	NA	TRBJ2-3	CASSSSDTQYF	TGTGCCAGCAGCTCTTCGGATACGCAGTATTTT
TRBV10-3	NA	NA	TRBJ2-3	CAISETRGGSTDTQYF	TGTGCCATCAGTGAGACCCGAGGCGGTAGCACAGATACGCAGTATTTT
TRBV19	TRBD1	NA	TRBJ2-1	CASSPLGQGVYNEQFF	TGTGCCAGTAGTCCGCTAGGACAGGGCGTTTACAATGAGCAGTTCTTC
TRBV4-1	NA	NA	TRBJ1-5	CASSLSQGTGNQPQHF	TGCGCCAGCAGCCTTTCACAGGGTACGGGCAATCAGCCCCAGCATTTT
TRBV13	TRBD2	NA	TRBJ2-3	CASSSLSGGVTDTQYF	TGTGCCAGCAGCTCCCTTAGCGGGGGGGTCACAGATACGCAGTATTTT
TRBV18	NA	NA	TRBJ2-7	CASSLTASSIYEQYF	TGTGCCAGCTCACTGACAGCATCGTCAATCTACGAGCAGTACTTC
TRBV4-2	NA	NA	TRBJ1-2	CASSQEGAAGYTF	TGTGCCAGCAGCCAAGAGGGCGCAGCAGGCTACACCTTC
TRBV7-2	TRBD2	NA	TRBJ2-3	CASSYLAGVTDTQYF	TGTGCCAGCAGCTATCTAGCGGGGGTCACAGATACGCAGTATTTT
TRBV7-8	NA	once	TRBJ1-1	CASSLAEQGVTEAFF	TGTGCCAGCAGCTTAGCCGAACAGGGAGTAACTGAAGCTTTCTTT
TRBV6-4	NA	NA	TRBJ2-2	CASRRDGGPETTGELFF	TGTGCCAGCAGGCGGGACGGGGGGCCCGAAACAACCGGGGAGCTGTTTTTT
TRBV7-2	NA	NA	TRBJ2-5	CASSFGIQETQYF	TGTGCCAGCAGCTTCGGCATACAAGAGACCCAGTACTTC
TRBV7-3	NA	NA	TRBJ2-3	CASSPDYTSTDTQYF	TGTGCCAGCAGCCCCGACTACACTAGCACAGATACGCAGTATTTT
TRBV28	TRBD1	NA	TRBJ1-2	CASRGTGRYGYTF	TGTGCCAGCAGGGGGACAGGGAGGTATGGCTACACCTTC
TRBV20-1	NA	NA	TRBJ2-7	CSARDSVKQYF	TGCAGTGCTAGAGATTCAGTCAAGCAGTACTTC
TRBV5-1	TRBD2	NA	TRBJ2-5	CASSLGPGGSETQYF	TGCGCCAGCAGCTTGGGACCCGGGGGGTCAGAGACCCAGTACTTC
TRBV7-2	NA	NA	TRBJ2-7	CASSRSSTPSYEQYF	TGTGCCAGCAGTCGATCCAGTACCCCCTCCTACGAGCAGTACTTC
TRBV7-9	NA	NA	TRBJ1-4	CASSLARETTNEKLFF	TGTGCCAGCAGCTTAGCCCGTGAAACAACTAATGAAAAACTGTTTTTT
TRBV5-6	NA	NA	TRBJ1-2	CASSLAWGSYGYTF	TGTGCCAGCAGCTTGGCCTGGGGTAGCTATGGCTACACCTTC
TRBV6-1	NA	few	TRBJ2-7	CASSEIYEQYF	TGTGCCAGCAGTGAAATCTACGAGCAGTACTTC
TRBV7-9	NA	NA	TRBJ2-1	CASTLSGNEQFF	TGTGCCAGCACCCTTAGTGGCAATGAGCAGTTCTTC
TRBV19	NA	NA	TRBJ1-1	CASSNRRGGPTEAFF	TGTGCCAGTAGTAATCGACGGGGCGGACCCACTGAAGCTTTCTTT
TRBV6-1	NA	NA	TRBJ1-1	CASSDGGPFTEAFF	TGTGCCAGCAGTGACGGGGGGCCGTTTACTGAAGCTTTCTTT
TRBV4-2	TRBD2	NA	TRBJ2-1	CASSPFSLAGTYNEQFF	TGTGCCAGCAGCCCGTTCTCTCTAGCGGGCACCTACAATGAGCAGTTCTTC
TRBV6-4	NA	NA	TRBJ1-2	CASSAGRGGVGYTF	TGTGCCAGCAGTGCCGGGAGAGGGGGGGTCGGCTACACCTTC
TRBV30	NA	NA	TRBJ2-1	CAWSDDSVSTYNEQFF	TGTGCCTGGTCCGACGATAGTGTTAGCACCTACAATGAGCAGTTCTTC
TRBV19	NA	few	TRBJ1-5	CASSISAYSNQPQHF	TGTGCCAGTAGTATCTCGGCGTATAGCAATCAGCCCCAGCATTTT
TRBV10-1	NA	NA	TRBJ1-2	CASRGGGGYTF	TGCGCCAGCCGCGGGGGGGGTGGCTACACCTTC
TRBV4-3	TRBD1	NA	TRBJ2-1	CASSQDKADRGIDEQFF	TGCGCCAGCAGCCAAGATAAGGCGGACAGGGGTATTGATGAGCAGTTCTTC
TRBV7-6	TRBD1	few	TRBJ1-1	CASRLGQGTEAFF	TGTGCCAGCAGGTTGGGACAGGGCACTGAAGCTTTCTTT
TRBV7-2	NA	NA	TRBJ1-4	CASSHSGHNEKLFF	TGTGCCAGCAGCCATTCGGGACATAATGAAAAACTGTTTTTT
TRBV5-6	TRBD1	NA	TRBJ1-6	CASTLRQGVSPLHF	TGTGCCAGCACCCTGAGACAGGGAGTTTCACCCCTCCACTTT
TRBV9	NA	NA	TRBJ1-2	CASSGPFGGGGYTF	TGTGCCAGCAGCGGACCCTTCGGGGGAGGCGGCTACACCTTC
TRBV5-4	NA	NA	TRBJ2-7	CASSLFGSSYEQYF	TGTGCCAGCAGCTTGTTCGGGAGCTCCTACGAGCAGTACTTC
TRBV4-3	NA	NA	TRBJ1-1	CASSQGENTEAFF	TGCGCCAGCAGCCAAGGAGAGAACACTGAAGCTTTCTTT
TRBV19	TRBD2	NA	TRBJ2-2	CASQERGLNTGELFF	TGTGCCAGCCAAGAGCGGGGACTGAACACCGGGGAGCTGTTTTTT
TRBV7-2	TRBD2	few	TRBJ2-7	CASSLTGGSEQYF	TGTGCCAGCAGCTTAACGGGAGGATCTGAGCAGTACTTC
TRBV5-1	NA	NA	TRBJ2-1	CASSLDRQGGEQFF	TGCGCCAGCAGCTTGGATAGGCAGGGGGGTGAGCAGTTCTTC
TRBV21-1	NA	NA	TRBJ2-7	CATMVGQGFGEQYF	TGTGCCACCATGGTGGGACAGGGTTTCGGCGAGCAGTACTTC
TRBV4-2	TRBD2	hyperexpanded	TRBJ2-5	CASSQDPAGGGETQYF	TGTGCCAGCAGCCAAGATCCAGCGGGAGGGGGAGAGACCCAGTACTTC
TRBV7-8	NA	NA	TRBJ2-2	CASSLATTGELFF	TGTGCCAGCAGCTTAGCGACCACCGGGGAGCTGTTTTTT